These 15 T cell receptor beta chains originate from one sample sequenced in a study of T-cell reconstitution after alpha-beta-depleted transplantation in children. Unique molecular identifiers were incorporated during preparation of the TCRbeta library. TCRdb recomputed calls from the PCR reads with MiXCR, one row per CDR3 protein. The data contain 200,000 to 250,000 distinct CDR3 sequences, roughly 10% of them singletons. Here the sequenced sample was PBMCs, taken before TCRalphabeta/CD19-depleted stem cell transplant. Receptor source: a child younger than two with acute myeloid leukemia, due to receive a stem cell transplant.

At least ten counts were recorded for this clonotype. This rearrangement joins TRBV12-3 or TRBV12-4 to TRBJ2-5, with 12 bases lining up with TRBD2. The CDR3 has 17 amino acids. The J segment lost 1 base and the V segment lost 3 bases, leaving 6 bases of the junction unmatched. The CDR3 protein is CASSFVGTSGPQETQYF. The CDR3 DNA sequence: TGTGCCAGCAGTTTCGTCGGGACTAGCGGGCCCCAAGAGACCCAGTACTTC.

This clonotype has a count of ten or more. The chain uses TRBV9 and TRBJ1-1; D gene unclear. Germline V gene data show CDR1 as SGDLS and CDR2 as YYNGEE. The CDR3 contains 15 residues. Trimming pared 0 bases from V and 0 bases from J, leaving 9 bases between. The DNA for the CDR3 is TGTGCCAGCAGCGTAGGTGGGCAGATGAACACTGAAGCTTTCTTT. Its translation is CASSVGGQMNTEAFF.

This clonotype was picked up many times. The chain links TRBV5-5 to TRBJ2-5, with 8 bases fitting TRBD1. V dropped 6 bases and J dropped 4; count of bases not matched to a gene: 2. Germline V lookup: CDR1 SGHKS, CDR2 YYEKEE (reference sequence). This CDR3 is built from 12 residues. The CDR3 coding sequence is TGTGCCAGCAACAGGGGGTCAGAGACCCAGTACTTC. Its protein product is CASNRGSETQYF.

This clonotype showed up many times. The rearrangement links TRBV24-1 to TRBJ1-2; no definite D call. Germline CDR1 reads KGHDR; CDR2 reads SFDVKD. The CDR3 covers 13 residues. The V end was cut by 1 base, the J end by 7 bases, with 9 bases between. CDR3 in amino acids: CATSDFQSSGYTF. Here the CDR3 DNA reads TGTGCCACCAGTGATTTCCAGTCTTCTGGCTACACCTTC.

The sample holds many counts of this clonotype. Written as DNA, the CDR3 is TGTGCCAGCAGCCACGTGGACGCATCCTACGAGCAGTACTTC. Its protein product is CASSHVDASYEQYF. The rearrangement links TRBV3-1 to TRBJ2-7; D gene unclear. Germline CDR1 and CDR2: LGHDT and YNNKEL (reference sequence). The CDR3 is made up of 14 amino acids. Trimming pared 3 bases from V and 1 base from J, leaving 10 bases between.

This clonotype was seen repeatedly, ten times or more. This sequence joins TRBV29-1 and TRBJ2-3, with TRBD2 identical over 7 bases. Germline V CDR1 and CDR2: SQVTM, ANQGSEA. CDR3 length: 14 residues. With 6 bases clipped from V and 0 bases from J, the junction kept 6 bases outside the gene matches. CDR3: CSVTGTISTDTQYF. CDR3 nucleotide sequence: TGCAGCGTGACCGGGACTATTAGCACAGATACGCAGTATTTT.

V and J are TRBV20-1 and TRBJ2-3; D possibly corresponds to TRBD1 (6 bases). Trimming cost V 8 bases and J 6 bases, with 15 bases left between them. Per the germline V gene, CDR1 is DFQATT and CDR2 is SNEGSKA (reference sequence). The CDR3 extends over 12 amino acids. The CDR3 coding sequence is TGCAGTACCCTAGCCCAGGGGGATACGCAGTATTTT. It codes for CSTLAQGDTQYF.

This clonotype was counted ten times or more. This sequence joins TRBV7-2 and TRBJ1-5; maybe TRBD1 (5 bases). The V end lost 1 base, the J end lost 4 bases, and 11 bases lay between the germline ends. Germline loops: CDR1 SGHTA, CDR2 FQGNSA. This CDR3 contains 15 residues. The CDR3 spells CASSLVRGTNQPQHF. CDR3 coding DNA: TGTGCCAGCAGCTTAGTACGGGGGACTAATCAGCCCCAGCATTTT.

Ten or more counts support this clonotype. This rearrangement joins TRBV2 to TRBJ2-1, with a possible D match to TRBD2 (6 bases). Trimming removed 2 bases from V and 9 bases from J, with 11 bases in between. CDR1 is SNHLY, CDR2 FYNNEI, per germline. The CDR3 consists of 13 residues. This chain's CDR3 is CASSEFGGGEQFF. The CDR3 DNA sequence: TGTGCCAGCAGTGAATTCGGGGGTGGTGAGCAGTTCTTC. Supplemented by reference TRBV2 and TRBJ2-1, the full variable domain reads EPEVTQTPSHQVTQMGQEVILRCVPISNHLYFYWYRQILGQKVEFLVSFYNNEISEKSEIFDDQFSVERPDGSNFTLKIRSTKLEDSAMYFCASSEFGGGEQFFGPGTRLTVL.

This clonotype was counted at least ten times. The chain links TRBV3-1 to TRBJ1-2; D remains ambiguous. V was trimmed by 1 base and J by 0 bases, leaving 9 bases between them. The CDR3 is 15 residues long. Germline V gene lookup returns CDR1 LGHDT and CDR2 YNNKEL (reference sequence). In DNA, the CDR3 is TGTGCCAGCAGCCAAGCGCCCACCTCTAACTATGGCTACACCTTC. It codes for CASSQAPTSNYGYTF.

This clonotype was seen a few times. This chain joins TRBV12-2 and TRBJ1-2. TRBV12-2 is termed a pseudogene. This CDR3 is built from 14 residues. The CDR3 is CASRPDGPNYGYTF. CDR3 DNA: TGTGCAAGTCGCCCCGACGGACCTAACTATGGCTACACCTTC.

This clonotype was detected ten times or more. V is TRBV20-1 and J is TRBJ1-5; the D is unclear. V shed 8 bases and J shed 0 bases, with 14 bases lying between them. The CDR3 extends over 14 amino acids. Germline-derived CDR1 and CDR2 are DFQATT and SNEGSKA (reference sequence). The DNA for the CDR3 is TGCAGTTCTAACGAGGCGGGTAGCAATCAGCCCCAGCATTTT. Translating it yields CSSNEAGSNQPQHF.

This clonotype has a count of ten or more. The rearrangement links TRBV5-1 to TRBJ2-3; TRBD2 agrees at 14 bases. This CDR3 has 17 residues. V dropped 4 bases and J dropped 3; count of bases not matched to a gene: 7. The germline V gene has CDR1 SGHRS and CDR2 YFSETQ. Here the CDR3 reads CASSLGLAGAGTDTQYF. In DNA, the CDR3 is TGCGCCAGCAGCCTGGGACTAGCGGGAGCGGGGACAGATACGCAGTATTTT.

In this sample, this clonotype turned up many times. This chain joins TRBV7-9 and TRBJ2-7, with TRBD1 identical over 7 bases. The germline V gene has CDR1 SEHNR and CDR2 FQNEAQ (reference sequence). There are 15 residues in the CDR3. J was trimmed by 2 bases and V by 2 bases; bases with no gene match: 6. The CDR3 protein is CASSLNTGQPYEQYF. The CDR3 coding sequence is TGTGCCAGCAGCTTAAACACGGGACAGCCCTACGAGCAGTACTTC.

There are many counts of this clonotype. This sequence joins TRBV6-2 or TRBV6-3 and TRBJ2-3; 7 nucleotides line up with TRBD1. The V and J ends lost 5 bases and 5 bases, in that order; junction bases with no gene match: 10. The germline CDR1 and CDR2 sequences are MNHEY and SVGEGT. The CDR3 loop spans 15 amino acids. The CDR3 DNA reads TGTGCCAGCAGTCACCCAGGGGGTGGGAAAGATACGCAGTATTTT. It codes for CASSHPGGGKDTQYF.